The 5 T cell receptor beta chains reported below all come from one sample, sequenced in a study of T cell repertoires in ileal Crohn's disease. The repertoire was sequenced with immunoSEQ multiplex PCR; TCRdb's copy has only in-frame clones and lacks some. The sample comprises 15,000 or so clones, approximately 80% of which are singletons, and 6.5% rests with the top ten. Sequencing input: ileal tissue. Receptor source: an adult with Crohn's disease.

This clone showed up just once. The rearrangement joins TRBV5-4 to TRBJ2-5, with 9 bases identical to TRBD2. The DNA end is more similar to TRBJ2-7, so the J call may be wrong. This CDR3 contains 14 residues. CDR1 is SGHNT, CDR2 YYREEE, per germline (reference sequence). The CDR3 loop reads CASSVLAGAPEQYF. CDR3 coding DNA: TGTGCCAGTAGCGTTTTAGCGGGAGCCCCCGAGCAGTACTTC.

V and J are TRBV27 and TRBJ1-2, with 8 bases lining up with TRBD1. V was clipped by 6 bases and J by 5 bases; unmatched bases: 8. This CDR3 comprises 14 residues. Germline V lookup: CDR1 MNHEY, CDR2 SMNVEV (reference sequence). The DNA of the CDR3 is TGTGCCAGCAGGGGGACAGGAAGAAGGTATGGCTACACCTTC. It encodes CASRGTGRRYGYTF.

The table lists this clone with a few counts. This chain joins TRBV18 and TRBJ2-5, with D perhaps TRBD1 (6 bases). The CDR3 contains 14 residues. The V end was cut by 3 bases, the J end by 2 bases, with 10 bases between. CDR1 is KGHSH, CDR2 LQKENI, per germline. CDR3 sequence reads: CASSPGQGQETQYF. The DNA for the CDR3 is TGTGCCAGCTCACCGGGACAAGGACAAGAGACCCAGTACTTC.

The chain is built from TRBV7-2 and TRBJ2-2, with D perhaps TRBD2 (5 bases). Deletions cut 6 bases from V and 7 bases from J, with 15 bases between. This CDR3 contains 14 residues. The germline V gene has CDR1 SGHTA and CDR2 FQGNSA. Here the CDR3 reads CASRDIRGNGELFF. CDR3 nucleotide sequence: TGTGCCAGCAGAGATATACGGGGAAACGGGGAGCTGTTTTTT.

The chain combines TRBV11-1 with TRBJ2-5; tentative D call: TRBD1 (6 bases). The V end was cut by 5 bases, the J end by 0 bases, with 10 bases between. There are 14 residues in the CDR3. Germline V gene sequence: CDR1 SGHAT, CDR2 FQDESV (reference sequence). The CDR3 DNA reads TGTGCCAGCAGCCCCGGGACAAACCAAGAGACCCAGTACTTC. This translates into CASSPGTNQETQYF.